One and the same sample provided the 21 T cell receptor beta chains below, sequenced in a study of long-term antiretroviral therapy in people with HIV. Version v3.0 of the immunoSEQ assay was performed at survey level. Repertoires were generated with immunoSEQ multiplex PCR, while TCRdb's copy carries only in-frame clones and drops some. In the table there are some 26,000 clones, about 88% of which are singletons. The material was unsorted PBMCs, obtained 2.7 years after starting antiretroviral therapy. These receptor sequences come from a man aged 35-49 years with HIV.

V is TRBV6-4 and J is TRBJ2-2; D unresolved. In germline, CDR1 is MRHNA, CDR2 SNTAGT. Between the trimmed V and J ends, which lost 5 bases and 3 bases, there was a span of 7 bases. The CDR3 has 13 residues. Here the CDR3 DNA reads TGTGCCAGCAGTTTTAGGGACACCGGGGAGCTGTTTTTT. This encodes CASSFRDTGELFF.

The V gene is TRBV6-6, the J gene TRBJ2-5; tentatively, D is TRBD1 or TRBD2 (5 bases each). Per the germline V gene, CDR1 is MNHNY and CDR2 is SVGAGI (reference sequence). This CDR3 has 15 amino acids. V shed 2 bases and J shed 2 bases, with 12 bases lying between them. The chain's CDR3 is CASSYTGRAQETQYF. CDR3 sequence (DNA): TGTGCCAGCAGTTACACGGGACGGGCGCAAGAGACCCAGTACTTC.

The CDR3 here is CASSLGSGDVGEKLFF. The DNA for the CDR3 is TGTGCCAGCAGCTTAGGGTCTGGGGACGTAGGTGAAAAACTGTTTTTT. This chain joins TRBV7-9 and TRBJ1-4, with D possibly TRBD1 on 5 matching bases. In germline, CDR1 is SEHNR, CDR2 FQNEAQ (reference sequence). There are 16 residues in the CDR3. The V and J ends lost 1 base and 7 bases respectively, with 16 bases between them.

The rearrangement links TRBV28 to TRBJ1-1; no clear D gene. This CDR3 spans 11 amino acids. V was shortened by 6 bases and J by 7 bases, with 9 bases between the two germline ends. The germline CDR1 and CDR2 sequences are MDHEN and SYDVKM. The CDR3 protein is CASRTPLEAFF. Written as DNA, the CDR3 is TGTGCCAGCAGGACCCCCCTTGAAGCTTTCTTT.

CDR3 in DNA: TGTGCCAGCAGTCCGCCCCGTGGGGCAGAGACCTTC. Its protein product is CASSPPRGAETF. The chain couples TRBV28 to TRBJ1-2, with D possibly being TRBD1 (5 bases). The CDR3 runs to 12 residues. Looked up from germline, CDR1 is MDHEN and CDR2 is SYDVKM. V lost 5 bases to trimming and J lost 14 bases, with 18 bases between them.

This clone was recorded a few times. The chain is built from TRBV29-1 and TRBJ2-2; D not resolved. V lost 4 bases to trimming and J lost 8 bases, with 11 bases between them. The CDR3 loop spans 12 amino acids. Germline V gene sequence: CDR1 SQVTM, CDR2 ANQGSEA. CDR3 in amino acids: CSVVGSKGELFF. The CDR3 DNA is TGCAGCGTTGTGGGCAGTAAAGGGGAGCTGTTTTTT.

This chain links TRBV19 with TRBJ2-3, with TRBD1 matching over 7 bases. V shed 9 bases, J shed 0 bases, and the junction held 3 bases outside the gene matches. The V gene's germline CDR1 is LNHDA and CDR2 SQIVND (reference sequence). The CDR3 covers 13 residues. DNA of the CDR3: TGTGCCAGCCGACAGGGCAGCACAGATACGCAGTATTTT. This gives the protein CASRQGSTDTQYF.

In DNA form, the CDR3 reads TGTGCCAGCAGTCCAACAGGGGCGCTAGCCAAAAACATTCAGTACTTC. It encodes CASSPTGALAKNIQYF. The V gene is TRBV7-2, the J gene TRBJ2-4; 7 nucleotides line up with TRBD1. Germline V lookup: CDR1 SGHTA, CDR2 FQGNSA. The CDR3 has 16 residues. J was trimmed by 0 bases and V by 6 bases; bases with no gene match: 8.

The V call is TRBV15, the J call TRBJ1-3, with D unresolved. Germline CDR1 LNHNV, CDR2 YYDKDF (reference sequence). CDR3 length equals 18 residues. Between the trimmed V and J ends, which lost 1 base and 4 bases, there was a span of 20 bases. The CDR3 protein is CATSRVKGRPSSGNTIYF. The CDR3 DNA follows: TGTGCCACCAGCAGAGTAAAGGGTCGCCCGAGTTCAGGAAACACCATATATTTT.

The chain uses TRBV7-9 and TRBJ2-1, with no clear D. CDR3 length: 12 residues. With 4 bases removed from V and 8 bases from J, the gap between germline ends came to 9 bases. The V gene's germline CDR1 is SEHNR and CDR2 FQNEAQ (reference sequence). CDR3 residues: CASSSRYDEQFF. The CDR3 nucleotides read TGTGCCAGCAGCTCCCGCTATGATGAGCAGTTCTTC. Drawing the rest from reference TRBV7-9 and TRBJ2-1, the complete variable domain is DTGVSQNPRHKITKRGQNVTFRCDPISEHNRLYWYRQTLGQGPEFLTYFQNEAQLEKSRLLSDRFSAERPKGSFSTLEIQRTEQGDSAMYLCASSSRYDEQFFGPGTRLTVL.

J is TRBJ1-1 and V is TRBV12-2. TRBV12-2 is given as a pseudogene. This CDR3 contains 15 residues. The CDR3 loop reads CASRLVETGNTEAFF. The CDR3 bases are TGTGCAAGTCGCTTAGTGGAGACGGGGAACACTGAAGCTTTCTTT.

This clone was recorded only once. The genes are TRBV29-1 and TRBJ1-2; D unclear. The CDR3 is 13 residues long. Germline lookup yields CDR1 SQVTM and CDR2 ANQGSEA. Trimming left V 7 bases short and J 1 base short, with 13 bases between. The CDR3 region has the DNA TGCAGCGCCCGGCCCGCAGATAACTATGGCTACACCTTC. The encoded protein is CSARPADNYGYTF.

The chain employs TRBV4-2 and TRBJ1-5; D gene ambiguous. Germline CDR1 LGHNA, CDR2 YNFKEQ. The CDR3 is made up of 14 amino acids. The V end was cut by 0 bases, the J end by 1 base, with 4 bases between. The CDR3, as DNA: TGTGCCAGCAGCCAAGAGGGAAGCAATCAGCCCCAGCATTTT. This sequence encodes CASSQEGSNQPQHF.

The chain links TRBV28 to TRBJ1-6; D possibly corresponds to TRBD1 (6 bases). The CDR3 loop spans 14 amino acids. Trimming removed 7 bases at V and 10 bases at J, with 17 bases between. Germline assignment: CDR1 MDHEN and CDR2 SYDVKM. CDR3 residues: CASIFTGRGSPLHF. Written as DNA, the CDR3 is TGTGCCAGCATTTTCACAGGGAGAGGATCACCCCTCCACTTT.

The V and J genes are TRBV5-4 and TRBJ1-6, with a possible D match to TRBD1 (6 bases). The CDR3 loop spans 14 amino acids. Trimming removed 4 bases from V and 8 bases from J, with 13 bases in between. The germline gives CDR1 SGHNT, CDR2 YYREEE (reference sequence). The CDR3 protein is CASSLTGFDSPLHF. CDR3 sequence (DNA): TGTGCCAGCAGCCTCACAGGGTTTGATTCACCCCTCCACTTT.

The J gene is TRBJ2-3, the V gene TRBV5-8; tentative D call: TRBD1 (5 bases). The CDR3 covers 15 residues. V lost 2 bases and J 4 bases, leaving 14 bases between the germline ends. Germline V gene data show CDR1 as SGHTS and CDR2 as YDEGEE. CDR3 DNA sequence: TGTGCCAGCAGCTTAAAGGGGCAAAATTCAGATACGCAGTATTTT. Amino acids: CASSLKGQNSDTQYF.

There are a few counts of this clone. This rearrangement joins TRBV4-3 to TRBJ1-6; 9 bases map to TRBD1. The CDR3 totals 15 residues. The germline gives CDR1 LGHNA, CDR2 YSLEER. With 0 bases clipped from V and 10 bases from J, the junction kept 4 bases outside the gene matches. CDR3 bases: TGCGCCAGCAGCCAAGAGACAGGGGGAAAGTCACCCCTCCACTTT. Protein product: CASSQETGGKSPLHF.

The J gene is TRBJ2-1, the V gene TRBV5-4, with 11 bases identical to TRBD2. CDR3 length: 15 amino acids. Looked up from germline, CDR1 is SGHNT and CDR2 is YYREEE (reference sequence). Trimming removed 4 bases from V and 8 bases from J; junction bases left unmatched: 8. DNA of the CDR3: TGTGCCAGCAGCCCACTAGCGGGAGTTGATCATGAGCAGTTCTTC. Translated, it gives CASSPLAGVDHEQFF.

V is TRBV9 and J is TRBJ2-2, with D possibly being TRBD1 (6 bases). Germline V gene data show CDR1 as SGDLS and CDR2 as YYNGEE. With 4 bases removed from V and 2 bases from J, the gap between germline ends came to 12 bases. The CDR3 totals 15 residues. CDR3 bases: TGTGCCAGCAGCCCGCGGACAGCTAACACCGGGGAGCTGTTTTTT. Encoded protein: CASSPRTANTGELFF.

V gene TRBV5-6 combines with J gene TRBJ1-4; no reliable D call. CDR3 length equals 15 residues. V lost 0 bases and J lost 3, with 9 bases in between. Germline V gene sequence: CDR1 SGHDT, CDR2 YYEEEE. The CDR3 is CASSLGPGSNEKLFF. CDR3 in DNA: TGTGCCAGCAGCTTGGGCCCGGGTTCTAATGAAAAACTGTTTTTT.

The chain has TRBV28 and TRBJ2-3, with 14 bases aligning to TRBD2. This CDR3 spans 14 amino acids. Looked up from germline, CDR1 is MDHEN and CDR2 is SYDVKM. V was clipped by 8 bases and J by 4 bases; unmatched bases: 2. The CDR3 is CASGTSGSPDTQYF. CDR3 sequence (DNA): TGTGCCAGCGGGACTAGCGGGAGTCCAGATACGCAGTATTTT.